Listed below are T cell receptor beta chains from one sample, sequenced in a study of blood T cell repertoires in COVID-19. Profiled with immunoSEQ multiplex PCR; TCRdb holds only in-frame clones, not every one. The sample includes 220,000 or so clones, around 90% of them seen just once. The specimen sequenced was PBMCs or T cells enriched from blood (not recorded which). Every receptor here comes from a young man who had been exposed to COVID-19. Both conserved end residues are trimmed from each CDR3.

CDR3 protein: ASSLNRGGEKLF
J gene: TRBJ1-4
V gene: TRBV7-2
CDR3 length: 12

CDR3 protein: ATSARNGGSYEQY
J gene: TRBJ2-7
V gene: TRBV15
CDR3 length: 13

CDR3 protein: ASSLWGAGGPDGGELF
J gene: TRBJ2-2
V gene: TRBV7-2
CDR3 length: 16

CDR3 protein: ASSPGDYGYT
J gene: TRBJ1-2
V gene: TRBV5-6
CDR3 length: 10

CDR3 protein: ASSTAWGQGAIEKLF
J gene: TRBJ1-4
V gene: TRBV28
CDR3 length: 15

CDR3 protein: ASSLTGTGNTIY
J gene: TRBJ1-3
V gene: TRBV5-1
CDR3 length: 12

CDR3 protein: ASRDRTGNTDTQY
J gene: TRBJ2-3
V gene: TRBV13
CDR3 length: 13

CDR3 protein: ASSIGSGNTIY
J gene: TRBJ1-3
V gene: TRBV18
CDR3 length: 11

CDR3 protein: ATSETGRPFVYGYT
J gene: TRBJ1-2
V gene: TRBV2
CDR3 length: 14

CDR3 protein: ASSPKTGFNYGYT
J gene: TRBJ1-2
V gene: TRBV5-1
CDR3 length: 13

CDR3 protein: ASSESPQFHEKLF
J gene: TRBJ1-4
V gene: TRBV10-2
CDR3 length: 13

CDR3 protein: ASSEQGFSEQY
J gene: TRBJ2-7
V gene: TRBV2
CDR3 length: 11

CDR3 protein: ASSSQGLFEQF
J gene: TRBJ2-1
V gene: TRBV12-3/TRBV12-4
CDR3 length: 11

CDR3 protein: ASSTRGAPYGYT
J gene: TRBJ1-2
V gene: TRBV9
CDR3 length: 12

CDR3 protein: AISVGGVGNQPQH
J gene: TRBJ1-5
V gene: TRBV10-3
CDR3 length: 13

CDR3 protein: ASSPDSNTGELF
J gene: TRBJ2-2
V gene: TRBV5-1
CDR3 length: 12

CDR3 protein: ASSVFLAGGPNGELF
J gene: TRBJ2-2
V gene: TRBV9
CDR3 length: 15

CDR3 protein: ASSRFSRRAF
J gene: TRBJ1-1
V gene: TRBV21-1
CDR3 length: 10

CDR3 protein: ASSYGGQGRSPLH
J gene: TRBJ1-6
V gene: TRBV6-6
CDR3 length: 13

CDR3 protein: ASSAPGLEDTDTQY
J gene: TRBJ2-3
V gene: TRBV13
CDR3 length: 14

CDR3 protein: ASSLASRSGGTDTQY
J gene: TRBJ2-3
V gene: TRBV5-1
CDR3 length: 15

CDR3 protein: ASSQEWIPGSYNEQF
J gene: TRBJ2-1
V gene: TRBV4-3
CDR3 length: 15

CDR3 protein: ASMGLAGGSDTQY
J gene: TRBJ2-3
V gene: TRBV5-4
CDR3 length: 13